This T cell receptor beta chain was sequenced in a study of Ad26.COV2.S vaccination and SARS-CoV-2 variants. V lost 6 bases and J lost 3, with 9 bases in between. CDR3 size: 12 residues. Germline loops: CDR1 SNHLY, CDR2 FYNNEI. Noted treatment: around 19 received Ad26.COV2.S at low or high dose, single or two shots; 5 received placebo; per-sample allocation not given. Following the first vaccine or placebo injection, samples were taken on day 63. Vaccination used an Ad26 vector expressing Wuhan-strain SARS-CoV-2 spike. Here immunoSEQ multiplex PCR was the method, and the copy in TCRdb shows in-frame clones only, minus some. The data show about 400,000 clones, 83% seen once.

The V and J genes are TRBV2 and TRBJ2-7, with D perhaps TRBD2 (6 bases). Sequenced here: peripheral blood, sampled in a trial of Ad26.COV2.S vaccine versus placebo. This TCR derives from a person aged 18 to 65 who received the Ad26.COV2.S COVID-19 vaccine or a placebo. The CDR3 sequence: CASSLSGYEQYF. CDR3 DNA: TGTGCCAGCAGCCTTAGCGGCTACGAGCAGTACTTC.